This TCR beta chain came from a study of T cells in Graves' hyperthyroidism and ophthalmopathy. Study in general: The initial diagnosis was the point when peripheral blood was collected, ahead of any treatment.

A Clinical Activity Score of at least 3, a NOSPECS grade of at least 4 and a duration under 3 months were recorded in the ophthalmopathy patients. Researchers barred patients who had uncontrolled infection, other autoimmune disease, pregnancy or lactation. The CDR3 is 18 amino acids. The V gene's germline CDR1 is MNHEY and CDR2 SVGEGT. Trimming cost V 6 bases and J 5 bases; bases outside gene matches: 18. Regions amplified from RNA transcripts were the TCR beta CDR3 regions. RT-PCR in the first round (using the HTBI primer set) targeted the TCR CDR3. One entry per CDR3 protein results from TCRdb running MiXCR on the multiplex PCR reads. The sample holds under 250,000 distinct CDR3 sequences, about 24% seen once.

The sample was blood. The source is a woman in her 40s with Graves' ophthalmopathy. The chain couples TRBV6-2 or TRBV6-3 to TRBJ2-7, with 11 positions matching TRBD2. The CDR3 reads CASRPYRTSGSVLHEQYF. CDR3 coding DNA: TGTGCCAGCAGACCTTACCGTACTAGCGGGAGTGTTCTCCACGAGCAGTACTTC.